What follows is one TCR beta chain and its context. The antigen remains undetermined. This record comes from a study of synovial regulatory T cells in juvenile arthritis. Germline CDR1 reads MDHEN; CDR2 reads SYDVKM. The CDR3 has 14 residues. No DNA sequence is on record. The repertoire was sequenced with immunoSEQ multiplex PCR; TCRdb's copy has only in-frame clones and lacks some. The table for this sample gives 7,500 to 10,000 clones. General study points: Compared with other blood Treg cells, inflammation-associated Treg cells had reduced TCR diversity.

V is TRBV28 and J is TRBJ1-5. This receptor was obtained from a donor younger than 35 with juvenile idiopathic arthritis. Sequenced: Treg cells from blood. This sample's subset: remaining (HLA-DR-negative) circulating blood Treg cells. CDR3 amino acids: CASSPPGLQTPQHF.